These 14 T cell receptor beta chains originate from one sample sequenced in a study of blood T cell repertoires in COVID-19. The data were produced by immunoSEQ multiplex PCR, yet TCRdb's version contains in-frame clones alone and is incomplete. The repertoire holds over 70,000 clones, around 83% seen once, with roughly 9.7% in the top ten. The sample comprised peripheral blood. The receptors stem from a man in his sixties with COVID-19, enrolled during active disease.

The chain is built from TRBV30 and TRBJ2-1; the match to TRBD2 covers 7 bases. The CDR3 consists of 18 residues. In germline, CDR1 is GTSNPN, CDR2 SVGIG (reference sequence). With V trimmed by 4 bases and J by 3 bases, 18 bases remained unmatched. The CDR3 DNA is TGTGCCTGGACCCCTACGAGCGGGGACCTCTCCCTCTACAATGAGCAGTTCTTC. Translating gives CAWTPTSGDLSLYNEQFF. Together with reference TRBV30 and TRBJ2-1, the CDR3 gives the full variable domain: SQTIHQWPATLVQPVGSPLSLECTVEGTSNPNLYWYRQAAGRGLQLLFYSVGIGQISSEVPQNLSASRPQDRQFILSSKKLLLSDSGFYLCAWTPTSGDLSLYNEQFFGPGTRLTVL.

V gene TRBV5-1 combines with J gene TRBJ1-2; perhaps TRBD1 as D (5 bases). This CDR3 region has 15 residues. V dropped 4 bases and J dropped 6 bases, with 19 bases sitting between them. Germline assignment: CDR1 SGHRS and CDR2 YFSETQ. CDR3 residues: CASSPRVGVEDGYTF. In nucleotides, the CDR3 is TGCGCCAGCAGCCCCCGGGTAGGGGTGGAAGATGGCTACACCTTC. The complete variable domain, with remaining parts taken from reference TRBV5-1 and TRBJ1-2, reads KAGVTQTPRYLIKTRGQQVTLSCSPISGHRSVSWYQQTPGQGLQFLFEYFSETQRNKGNFPGRFSGRQFSNSRSEMNVSTLELGDSALYLCASSPRVGVEDGYTFGSGTRLTVV.

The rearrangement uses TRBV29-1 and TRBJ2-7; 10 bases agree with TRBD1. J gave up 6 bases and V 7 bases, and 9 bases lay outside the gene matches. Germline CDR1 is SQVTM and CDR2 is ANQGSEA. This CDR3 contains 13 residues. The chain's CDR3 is CSARQGALREQYF. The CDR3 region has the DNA TGCAGCGCCAGACAGGGGGCGCTTCGCGAGCAGTACTTC.

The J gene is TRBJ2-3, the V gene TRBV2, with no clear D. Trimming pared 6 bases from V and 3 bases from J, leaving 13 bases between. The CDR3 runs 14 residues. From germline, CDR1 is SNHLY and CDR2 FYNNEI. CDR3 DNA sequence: TGTGCCAGCAGCGGTCTTATGAGGACAGATACGCAGTATTTT. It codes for CASSGLMRTDTQYF.

This chain's CDR3 is CASSIGATASVGLSYTF. The CDR3 DNA sequence: TGTGCCAGTAGTATAGGGGCCACAGCGAGCGTGGGACTTAGCTACACCTTC. This sequence joins TRBV19 and TRBJ1-2, with D possibly being TRBD1 (5 bases). This CDR3 is built from 17 residues. CDR1 is LNHDA, CDR2 SQIVND, per germline (reference sequence). V was pared by 1 base and J by 9 bases, with 24 bases between.

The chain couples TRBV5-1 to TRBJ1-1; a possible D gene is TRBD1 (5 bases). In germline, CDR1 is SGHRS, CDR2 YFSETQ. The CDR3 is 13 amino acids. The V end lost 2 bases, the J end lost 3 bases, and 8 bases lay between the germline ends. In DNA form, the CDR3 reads TGCGCCAGCAGCTTCGAAGGGGACACTGAAGCTTTCTTT. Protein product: CASSFEGDTEAFF.

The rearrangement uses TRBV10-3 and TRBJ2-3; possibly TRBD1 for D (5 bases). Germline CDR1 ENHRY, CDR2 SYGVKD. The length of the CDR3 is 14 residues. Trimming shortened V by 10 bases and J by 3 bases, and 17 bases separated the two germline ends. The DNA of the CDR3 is TGTGCCACCCACGACAGACTCCAAACAGATACGCAGTATTTT. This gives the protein CATHDRLQTDTQYF.

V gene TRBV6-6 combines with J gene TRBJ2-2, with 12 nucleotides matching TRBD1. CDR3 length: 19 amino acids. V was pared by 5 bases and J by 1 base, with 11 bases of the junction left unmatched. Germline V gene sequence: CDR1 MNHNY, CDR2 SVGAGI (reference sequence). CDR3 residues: CASSPGTGGGYRNTGELFF. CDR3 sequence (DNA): TGTGCCAGCAGTCCCGGGACAGGGGGCGGTTACAGGAACACCGGGGAGCTGTTTTTT.

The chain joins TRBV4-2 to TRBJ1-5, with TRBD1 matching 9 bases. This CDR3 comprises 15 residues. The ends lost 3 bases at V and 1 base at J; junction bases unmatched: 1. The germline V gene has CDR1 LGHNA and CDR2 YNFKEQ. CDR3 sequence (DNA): TGTGCCAGCAGCCAGACAGGGGGGAGCAATCAGCCCCAGCATTTT. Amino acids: CASSQTGGSNQPQHF.

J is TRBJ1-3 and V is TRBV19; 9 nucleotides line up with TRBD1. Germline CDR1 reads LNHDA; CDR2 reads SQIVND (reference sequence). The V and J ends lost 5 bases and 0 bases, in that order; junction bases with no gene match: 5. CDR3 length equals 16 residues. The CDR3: CASSPQGASSGNTIYF. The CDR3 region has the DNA TGTGCCAGTAGTCCACAGGGGGCGAGCTCTGGAAACACCATATATTTT.

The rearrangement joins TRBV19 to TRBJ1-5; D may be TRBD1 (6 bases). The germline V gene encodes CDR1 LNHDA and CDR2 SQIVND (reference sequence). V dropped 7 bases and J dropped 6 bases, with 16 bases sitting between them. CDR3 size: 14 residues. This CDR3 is CASTQGIFRQPQHF. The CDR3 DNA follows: TGTGCCAGTACCCAGGGGATTTTTCGTCAGCCCCAGCATTTT. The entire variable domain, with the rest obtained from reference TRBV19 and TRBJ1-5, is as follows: DGGITQSPKYLFRKEGQNVTLSCEQNLNHDAMYWYRQDPGQGLRLIYYSQIVNDFQKGDIAEGYSVSREKKESFPLTVTSAQKNPTAFYLCASTQGIFRQPQHFGDGTRLSIL.

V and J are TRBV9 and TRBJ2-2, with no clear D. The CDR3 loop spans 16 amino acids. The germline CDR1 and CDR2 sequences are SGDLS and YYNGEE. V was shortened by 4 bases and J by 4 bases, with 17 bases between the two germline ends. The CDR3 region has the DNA TGTGCCAGCAGCTTCTCCTCGACTTCGAGCACCGGGGAGCTGTTTTTT. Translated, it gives CASSFSSTSSTGELFF.

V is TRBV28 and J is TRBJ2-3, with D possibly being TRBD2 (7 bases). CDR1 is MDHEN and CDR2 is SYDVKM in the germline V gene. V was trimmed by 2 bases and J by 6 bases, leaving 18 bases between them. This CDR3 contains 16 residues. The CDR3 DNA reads TGTGCCAGCAGTTTAAGTGGTGTGGCGGGGGCTGATACGCAGTATTTT. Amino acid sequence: CASSLSGVAGADTQYF.

In nucleotides, the CDR3 is TGTGCCAGCAGTGTCATAGGGACAGGGGGCACCGGGGAGCTGTTTTTT. This sequence encodes CASSVIGTGGTGELFF. V gene TRBV25-1 combines with J gene TRBJ2-2; TRBD1 matches 11 bases. V lost 4 bases, J lost 4 bases, and 5 bases stayed unmatched. This CDR3 contains 16 residues. CDR1 is MGHDK, CDR2 SYGVNS, per germline.